The entry below gives a single TCR beta chain sequence along with its context. The data derive from a study of cytomegalovirus exposure and HLA in healthy donors. The germline V gene has CDR1 SGHTA and CDR2 FQGTGA. With 5 bases clipped from V and 4 bases from J, the junction kept 8 bases outside the gene matches. The CDR3 runs 16 residues. PCR employed 60 Vbeta and 13 Jbeta primers. Libraries were prepared by immunoSEQ multiplex PCR; TCRdb keeps only in-frame clonotypes and omits some of them. The sample lists approximately 130,000 clones; about 64% were seen once. This TCR came from a woman aged 40-49 years in good health and CMV-seronegative. V and J are TRBV7-3 and TRBJ2-5; 12 positions match TRBD1. Sequencing input: PBMCs. Here the CDR3 reads CASSILGTGGGETQYF. CDR3 coding DNA: TGTGCCAGCAGCATACTCGGGACAGGGGGCGGAGAGACCCAGTACTTC. Filled out from reference TRBV7-3 and TRBJ2-5, the complete variable domain reads GAGVSQTPSNKVTEKGKYVELRCDPISGHTALYWYRQSLGQGPEFLIYFQGTGAADDSGLPNDRFFAVRPEGSVSTLKIQRTERGDSAVYLCASSILGTGGGETQYFGPGTRLLVL.